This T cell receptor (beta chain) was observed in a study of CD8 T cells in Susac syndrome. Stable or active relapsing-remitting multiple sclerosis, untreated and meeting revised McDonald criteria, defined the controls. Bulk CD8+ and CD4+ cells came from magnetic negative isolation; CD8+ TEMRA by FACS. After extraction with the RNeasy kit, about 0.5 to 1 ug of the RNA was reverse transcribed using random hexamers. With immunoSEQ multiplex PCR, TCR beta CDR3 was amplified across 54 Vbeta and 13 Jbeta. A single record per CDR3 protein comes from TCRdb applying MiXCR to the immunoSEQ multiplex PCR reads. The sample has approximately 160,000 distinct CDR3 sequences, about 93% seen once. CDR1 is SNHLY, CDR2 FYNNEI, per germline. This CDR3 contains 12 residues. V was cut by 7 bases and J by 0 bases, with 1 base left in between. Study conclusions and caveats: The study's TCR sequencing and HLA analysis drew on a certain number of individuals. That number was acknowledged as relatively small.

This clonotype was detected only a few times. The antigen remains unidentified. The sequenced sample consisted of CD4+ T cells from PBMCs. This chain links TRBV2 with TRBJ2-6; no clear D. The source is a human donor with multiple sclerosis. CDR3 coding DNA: TGTGCCAGCAACTCTGGGGCCAACGTCCTGACTTTC. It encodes CASNSGANVLTF.